These T cell receptor beta chains were read from a single sample in a study of blood T cell repertoires in COVID-19. Sequencing was performed with immunoSEQ multiplex PCR; in TCRdb, only in-frame clones are kept and a portion is missing. The sample includes some 62,000 clones, 65% to 85% seen only once; the top ten take 3.5% to 4%. The source material was PBMCs or T cells enriched from blood (not recorded which). These receptors were taken from a woman in her 40s with acute COVID-19. The CDR3 runs from the conserved cysteine through the conserved F or W. D genes are given only for firm matches. Only part of the rows carry a size: once, few, many, or a class if the clone is expanded.

clone size: -
J gene: TRBJ2-7
V gene: TRBV5-1
D gene: TRBD1
CDR3 DNA: TGCGCCAGCAGCTTACCCCGAGGACAGGGGTCTTGGGAGCAGTACTTC
CDR3 protein: CASSLPRGQGSWEQYF

clone size: -
J gene: TRBJ2-5
V gene: TRBV14
D gene: TRBD1
CDR3 DNA: TGTGCCAGCAGCCAAGACAGGGGGCGCCGGGAGACCCAGTACTTC
CDR3 protein: CASSQDRGRRETQYF

clone size: -
J gene: TRBJ2-1
V gene: TRBV11-2
D gene: -
CDR3 DNA: TGTGCCAGCAGCGTACACAGGGTTGGAAATGAGCAGTTCTTC
CDR3 protein: CASSVHRVGNEQFF

clone size: -
J gene: TRBJ2-7
V gene: TRBV25-1
D gene: -
CDR3 DNA: TGTGCCATTGGGGGAGGCTCCTACGAGCAGTACTTC
CDR3 protein: CAIGGGSYEQYF

clone size: -
J gene: TRBJ1-1
V gene: TRBV3-1/TRBV3-2
D gene: -
CDR3 DNA: TGTGCCAGCAGCCAAGGCGGATCTGCAGTCACTGAAGCTTTCTTT
CDR3 protein: CASSQGGSAVTEAFF

clone size: -
J gene: TRBJ2-1
V gene: TRBV19
D gene: TRBD2
CDR3 DNA: TGTGCCAGTAGCACCGGCGGGACTAGCGAGCAGTTCTTC
CDR3 protein: CASSTGGTSEQFF

clone size: few
J gene: TRBJ1-5
V gene: TRBV2
D gene: -
CDR3 DNA: TGTGCCAGCAGCGGAATGGGAGAGAATCAGCCCCAGCATTTT
CDR3 protein: CASSGMGENQPQHF

clone size: few
J gene: TRBJ1-2
V gene: TRBV27
D gene: -
CDR3 DNA: TGTGCCAGCAGGTTGACACGAAACTATGGCTACACCTTC
CDR3 protein: CASRLTRNYGYTF

clone size: -
J gene: TRBJ2-3
V gene: TRBV7-8
D gene: TRBD2
CDR3 DNA: TGTGCCAGCAGCTTGGTAGCGGGAGGCACAGATACGCAGTATTTT
CDR3 protein: CASSLVAGGTDTQYF

clone size: once
J gene: TRBJ2-2
V gene: TRBV19
D gene: TRBD2
CDR3 DNA: TGTGCCAGTAGTCCCTCGACTAGCGGGGGGGTGATTAACACCGGGGAGCTGTTTTTT
CDR3 protein: CASSPSTSGGVINTGELFF

clone size: -
J gene: TRBJ2-3
V gene: TRBV27
D gene: -
CDR3 DNA: TGTGCCAGCAGTTTGAGGGGGTTTAGGACAGATACGCAGTATTTT
CDR3 protein: CASSLRGFRTDTQYF

clone size: -
J gene: TRBJ2-7
V gene: TRBV19
D gene: -
CDR3 DNA: TGTGCCAGTAGCTCTCGGACTAATTCCTACGAGCAGTACTTC
CDR3 protein: CASSSRTNSYEQYF

clone size: few
J gene: TRBJ2-5
V gene: TRBV7-9
D gene: TRBD2
CDR3 DNA: TGTGCCAGCAGCCCGGGACTAGCGGGGCTGTACCAAGAGACCCAGTACTTC
CDR3 protein: CASSPGLAGLYQETQYF

clone size: -
J gene: TRBJ2-3
V gene: TRBV5-1
D gene: TRBD1
CDR3 DNA: TGCGCCAGCAGCCTGGACAGGGTGGAGGATACGCAGTATTTT
CDR3 protein: CASSLDRVEDTQYF

clone size: -
J gene: TRBJ2-1
V gene: TRBV29-1
D gene: -
CDR3 DNA: TGCAGCGTCGCCGGGACTTCAATCTACAATGAGCAGTTCTTC
CDR3 protein: CSVAGTSIYNEQFF

clone size: once
J gene: TRBJ2-1
V gene: TRBV25-1
D gene: TRBD2
CDR3 DNA: TGTGCCAGCAGGGATTCTAGCGGGAGGACCTACAATGAGCAGTTCTTC
CDR3 protein: CASRDSSGRTYNEQFF

clone size: -
J gene: TRBJ2-1
V gene: TRBV19
D gene: -
CDR3 DNA: TGTGCCAGTAGTATCCGGTACAATGAGCAGTTCTTC
CDR3 protein: CASSIRYNEQFF

clone size: -
J gene: TRBJ2-5
V gene: TRBV28
D gene: TRBD2
CDR3 DNA: TGTGCCAGCAGTTTGGGAGGGTCAAGTCGGACCCAGTACTTC
CDR3 protein: CASSLGGSSRTQYF

clone size: few
J gene: TRBJ2-2
V gene: TRBV7-9
D gene: -
CDR3 DNA: TGTGCCAGCAGCTTAGCTAGGGGCTCCGGGGAGCTGTTTTTT
CDR3 protein: CASSLARGSGELFF

clone size: -
J gene: TRBJ1-1
V gene: TRBV7-2
D gene: -
CDR3 DNA: TGTGCCAGCAGCTTAGGTCAGGGGTGGACTGAAGCTTTCTTT
CDR3 protein: CASSLGQGWTEAFF

clone size: few
J gene: TRBJ1-1
V gene: TRBV12-3/TRBV12-4
D gene: -
CDR3 DNA: TGTGCCAGCAGTTCCCAACGGGACACTGAAGCTTTCTTT
CDR3 protein: CASSSQRDTEAFF

clone size: -
J gene: TRBJ1-2
V gene: TRBV7-9
D gene: -
CDR3 DNA: TGTGCCAGCAGCCCTGGCCAAGGGGGCTATGGCTACACCTTC
CDR3 protein: CASSPGQGGYGYTF

clone size: -
J gene: TRBJ2-7
V gene: TRBV5-1
D gene: TRBD2
CDR3 DNA: TGCGCCAGCAGCTTGGTACTAGCGGGGGACTACGAGCAGTACTTC
CDR3 protein: CASSLVLAGDYEQYF

clone size: -
J gene: TRBJ2-1
V gene: TRBV3-1/TRBV3-2
D gene: TRBD2
CDR3 DNA: TGTGCCAGCAGCCAAGCGGTGCCTAGCGGGGGGGCTTGGGATGAGCAGTTCTTC
CDR3 protein: CASSQAVPSGGAWDEQFF

clone size: -
J gene: TRBJ1-2
V gene: TRBV6-5
D gene: -
CDR3 DNA: TGTGCCAGCAGCTACGAATCTGGGGGCCTAGGCTATGGCTACACCTTC
CDR3 protein: CASSYESGGLGYGYTF

clone size: once
J gene: TRBJ1-5
V gene: TRBV29-1
D gene: -
CDR3 DNA: TGCAGCATTGGAGGTGGGGGGAGCAATCAGCCCCAGCATTTT
CDR3 protein: CSIGGGGSNQPQHF

clone size: few
J gene: TRBJ1-1
V gene: TRBV29-1
D gene: -
CDR3 DNA: TGCAGCGTTGAGGCGGAGAACACTGAAGCTTTCTTT
CDR3 protein: CSVEAENTEAFF

clone size: -
J gene: TRBJ2-3
V gene: TRBV10-1
D gene: -
CDR3 DNA: TGCGCCAGGGAACCGACACAGGGCCCAATGGATACGCAGTATTTT
CDR3 protein: CAREPTQGPMDTQYF

clone size: -
J gene: TRBJ2-1
V gene: TRBV12-5
D gene: TRBD2
CDR3 DNA: TGTGCTAGTGGTTTGGTCCTAGCGGGGGGGATCGGGAATGAGCAGTTCTTC
CDR3 protein: CASGLVLAGGIGNEQFF

clone size: -
J gene: TRBJ1-1
V gene: TRBV5-4
D gene: -
CDR3 DNA: TGTGCCAGCAGCTTTAACGGACAGATGAACACTGAAGCTTTCTTT
CDR3 protein: CASSFNGQMNTEAFF

clone size: -
J gene: TRBJ2-3
V gene: TRBV7-9
D gene: -
CDR3 DNA: TGTGCCAGCAGCTTATCCCGGGGAGGCACAGATACGCAGTATTTT
CDR3 protein: CASSLSRGGTDTQYF

clone size: -
J gene: TRBJ1-2
V gene: TRBV5-6
D gene: -
CDR3 DNA: TGTGCCAGCAGCTTGACAGGTTATGGCTACACCTTC
CDR3 protein: CASSLTGYGYTF

clone size: -
J gene: TRBJ2-5
V gene: TRBV7-2
D gene: -
CDR3 DNA: TGTGCCAGCAGCTCCCAGGGGCTAGCAGGGGAGACCCAGTACTTC
CDR3 protein: CASSSQGLAGETQYF

clone size: -
J gene: TRBJ2-1
V gene: TRBV5-1
D gene: TRBD1
CDR3 DNA: TGCGCCAGCAGCCCGGGGACAGTCTACAATGAGCAGTTCTTC
CDR3 protein: CASSPGTVYNEQFF

clone size: -
J gene: TRBJ2-1
V gene: TRBV23-1
D gene: TRBD2
CDR3 DNA: TGCGCCAGCAGTCAATCGGGACGAAGAGGGGCTAGCGGGATTCGCCAGCTTACCGATGAGCAGTTCTTC
CDR3 protein: CASSQSGRRGASGIRQLTDEQFF

clone size: -
J gene: TRBJ2-2
V gene: TRBV2
D gene: -
CDR3 DNA: TGTGCCAGCGGCTTCGGGGGAATTGCCGGGGAGCTGTTTTTT
CDR3 protein: CASGFGGIAGELFF

clone size: -
J gene: TRBJ2-5
V gene: TRBV11-3
D gene: -
CDR3 DNA: TGTGCCAGCAGCTTAAGGGGCCTGGGAGAGACCCAGTACTTC
CDR3 protein: CASSLRGLGETQYF

clone size: -
J gene: TRBJ1-2
V gene: TRBV18
D gene: TRBD1
CDR3 DNA: TGTGCCAGCTCACTGTGGGACAGACAGATCTTCTTC
CDR3 protein: CASSLWDRQIFF

clone size: -
J gene: TRBJ2-3
V gene: TRBV3-1/TRBV3-2
D gene: TRBD2
CDR3 DNA: TGTGCCAGCAGCCAAGCAAGCGGGAGAGGCGCAGATACGCAGTATTTT
CDR3 protein: CASSQASGRGADTQYF

clone size: once
J gene: TRBJ1-2
V gene: TRBV25-1
D gene: TRBD1
CDR3 DNA: TGTGCCAGCAGTGGAACAGGGGGCGAGGGCTACACCTTC
CDR3 protein: CASSGTGGEGYTF

clone size: -
J gene: TRBJ2-1
V gene: TRBV6-4
D gene: -
CDR3 DNA: TGTGCCAGCAGCCCCCGGACTCGGAGCTCCTACAATGAGCAGTTCTTC
CDR3 protein: CASSPRTRSSYNEQFF

clone size: -
J gene: TRBJ2-3
V gene: TRBV10-2
D gene: TRBD2
CDR3 DNA: TGCGCCAGCAGTGAGTCGCAACTAGCGGACACAGATACGCAGTATTTT
CDR3 protein: CASSESQLADTDTQYF

clone size: few
J gene: TRBJ1-6
V gene: TRBV28
D gene: -
CDR3 DNA: TGTGCCAGCACCCTGCCCCGGGGGCCCCTCCACTTT
CDR3 protein: CASTLPRGPLHF

clone size: -
J gene: TRBJ2-3
V gene: TRBV6-5
D gene: TRBD2
CDR3 DNA: TGTGCCAGCAGTTACTTACGGGGGGGCGTAGATACGCAGTATTTT
CDR3 protein: CASSYLRGGVDTQYF

clone size: -
J gene: TRBJ1-2
V gene: TRBV6-5
D gene: -
CDR3 DNA: TGTGCCAGCAGGAAGCCGCAGGGGAACTATGGCTACACCTTC
CDR3 protein: CASRKPQGNYGYTF

clone size: few
J gene: TRBJ1-1
V gene: TRBV19
D gene: -
CDR3 DNA: TGTGCCAGTAGTAATACGGGAGGCACTGAAGCTTTCTTT
CDR3 protein: CASSNTGGTEAFF

clone size: -
J gene: TRBJ2-4
V gene: TRBV7-2
D gene: TRBD2
CDR3 DNA: TGTGCCAGCAGCTTAGATATAGCGGGACGAACCAAAAACATTCAGTACTTC
CDR3 protein: CASSLDIAGRTKNIQYF

clone size: -
J gene: TRBJ1-2
V gene: TRBV12-5
D gene: -
CDR3 DNA: TGTGCTAGTGGCCCCGGGGGGAGCTATGGCTACACCTTC
CDR3 protein: CASGPGGSYGYTF

clone size: -
J gene: TRBJ2-1
V gene: TRBV2
D gene: TRBD2
CDR3 DNA: TGTGCCAGCAGTGCGATGACTAGCGGGATCGATGAGCAGTTCTTC
CDR3 protein: CASSAMTSGIDEQFF

clone size: -
J gene: TRBJ2-1
V gene: TRBV27
D gene: TRBD2
CDR3 DNA: TGTGCCAGCAGTTCAAGGACTAGGGTTAACAATGAGCAGTTCTTC
CDR3 protein: CASSSRTRVNNEQFF

clone size: once
J gene: TRBJ2-3
V gene: TRBV5-1
D gene: TRBD2
CDR3 DNA: TGCGCCAGCAGCTTGATCGCGGGGGAGGATACGCAGTATTTT
CDR3 protein: CASSLIAGEDTQYF

clone size: -
J gene: TRBJ2-7
V gene: TRBV7-9
D gene: TRBD2
CDR3 DNA: TGTGCCAGCAGCTTATTTACTAGCGGGAAGGACTACGAGCAGTACTTC
CDR3 protein: CASSLFTSGKDYEQYF

clone size: -
J gene: TRBJ1-2
V gene: TRBV5-1
D gene: -
CDR3 DNA: TGCGCCAGCAGCTCCCCGGGGGGGGCGGACTATGGCTACACCTTC
CDR3 protein: CASSSPGGADYGYTF

clone size: once
J gene: TRBJ1-3
V gene: TRBV3-1/TRBV3-2
D gene: TRBD1
CDR3 DNA: TGTGCCAGCAGCTCCCACAGGGGAACATCCTCTGGAAACACCATATATTTT
CDR3 protein: CASSSHRGTSSGNTIYF

clone size: -
J gene: TRBJ1-4
V gene: TRBV28
D gene: -
CDR3 DNA: TGTGCCAGCAACCGGGCCAGGGGCGATGAAAAACTGTTTTTT
CDR3 protein: CASNRARGDEKLFF

clone size: -
J gene: TRBJ2-5
V gene: TRBV6-1
D gene: TRBD1
CDR3 DNA: TGTGCCAGCAGTGACCGGGACAGGGTGGCACCCAAGCCCCAGTACTTC
CDR3 protein: CASSDRDRVAPKPQYF

clone size: -
J gene: TRBJ2-4
V gene: TRBV3-1/TRBV3-2
D gene: TRBD2
CDR3 DNA: TGTGCCAGCAGCCCCACAGGACTAGCGGGGGGGGCCAAAAACATTCAGTACTTC
CDR3 protein: CASSPTGLAGGAKNIQYF